This TCR beta chain was identified during a study of T cell responses to AZD1222 COVID-19 vaccine. Here immunoSEQ multiplex PCR was the method, and the copy in TCRdb shows in-frame clones only, minus some. The sample holds 55,000 to 70,000 clones, 60% to 85% seen once. The length of the CDR3 is 16 residues. CDR1 is SGHTA and CDR2 is FQGNSA in the germline V gene. Trimming took 0 bases from V and 4 from J; bases not matched to a gene: 5. This TCR was sampled from an adult in good health. The chain joins TRBV7-2 to TRBJ2-3; 9 nucleotides line up with TRBD2. The specimen comprised peripheral blood, sampled on day 0 of AZD1222 vaccination. The CDR3 nucleotides are TGTGCCAGCAGCTTAGCTTCGGCGGGGGGGGCAGATACGCAGTATTTT. Protein product: CASSLASAGGADTQYF.